This T cell receptor beta chain was identified in a study of shared clonotypes between healthy human individuals. Whole-study results and caveats: Relative to their counterparts shared across all four donors, non-shared clonotypes exhibited diminished generation probabilities.

The CDR3 is 13 amino acids. The germline V and J ends were trimmed by 4 bases and 1 base, with 8 bases remaining between them. Per germline, CDR1 SGHRS and CDR2 YFSETQ. This table comes from immunoSEQ multiplex PCR, and its TCRdb copy is limited to in-frame clones, with some not included. Here the sample spans about 1 million clones, more than 65% being singletons. As concerns this clone: Its antigen is undetermined.

This clonotype originated in a man aged 18 to 35 in good health. Specimen: memory CD4+ T cells sorted from blood. Subset noted: CD45RA-negative fraction. The chain employs TRBV5-1 and TRBJ2-5; D is perhaps TRBD1 (6 bases). Here the CDR3 reads CASSGGLQETQYF. In DNA form, the CDR3 reads TGCGCCAGCAGCGGGGGCCTCCAAGAGACCCAGTACTTC.